Listed below are T cell receptor beta chains from one sample, sequenced in a study of Graves' ophthalmopathy and Graves' hyperthyroidism. TCRdb itself ran the multiplex PCR reads through MiXCR, one entry per CDR3 protein. The sample has about 240,000 distinct CDR3 sequences, around 50% seen once. The sequencing input was peripheral blood. Receptor source: an adult man with Graves' ophthalmopathy. Each CDR3 is given with its conserved first and last residue. A D gene is named only where the DNA matches it firmly. Clone size is not always given. Where it is, it says once, few, many or a class for expanded clones.

>TRBJ2-5|-|-|TRBV7-9
TGTGTCAGCAGCCACGAGGGTACCCAGTACTTC
CVSSHEGTQYF
>TRBJ1-1|-|-|TRBV20-1
TGCAGTGCTAGAGATCTTAAGGGCTGGGGGACTGAAGCTTTCTTT
CSARDLKGWGTEAFF
>TRBJ2-5|-|few|TRBV7-2
TGTGCCAGCAGCTTGGGAGTCAGAGGAGGAGAGACCCAGTACTTC
CASSLGVRGGETQYF
>TRBJ2-7|TRBD1|few|TRBV20-1
TGCAGTGCTAGAGACACCGGGACAGGGCCCTACGAGCAGTACTTC
CSARDTGTGPYEQYF
>TRBJ2-7|-|-|TRBV7-3
TGTGCCAGCAGCTCCCCGTGGGGGGACGCCTACGAGCAGTACTTC
CASSSPWGDAYEQYF
>TRBJ2-3|-|few|TRBV7-9
TGTGCCAGCAGCTGGGACTCTGCAGATACGCAGTATTTT
CASSWDSADTQYF
>TRBJ2-2|-|-|TRBV7-2
TGTGCCAGCAGCCACACTCACACCGGGGAGCTGTTTTTT
CASSHTHTGELFF
>TRBJ1-1|TRBD1|-|TRBV10-3
TGTGCCATCAGTGCGAGAGCAGGACAGGGGTTGGCGAACACTGAAGCTTTCTTT
CAISARAGQGLANTEAFF
>TRBJ1-2|-|-|TRBV7-9
TGTGCCAGCAGACCCGGGGCAGAGAGCTATGGCTACACCTTC
CASRPGAESYGYTF
>TRBJ1-2|-|-|TRBV14
TGTGCCAGCAGCCAAGACAGCGGACGATATGGCTACACCTTC
CASSQDSGRYGYTF
>TRBJ1-1|TRBD1|-|TRBV7-9
TGTGCCAGTATCCCACAGGGGGCGTATGAAGCTTTCTTT
CASIPQGAYEAFF
>TRBJ1-3|TRBD1|-|TRBV6-2/TRBV6-3
TGTGCCAGCATATTGGGGGGACAGCCGCTATATGGAAACACCATATATTTT
CASILGGQPLYGNTIYF
>TRBJ2-2|TRBD2|-|TRBV2
TGCGCCAGCAGCCCAGGTGGACTAGCGGGAGGGCCGGGACTGAACACCGGGGAGCTGTTTTTT
CASSPGGLAGGPGLNTGELFF
>TRBJ1-5|TRBD1|-|TRBV6-1
TGTGCCAGCCGACAGGGCAGTCAGCCCCAGCATTTT
CASRQGSQPQHF
>TRBJ1-5|-|few|TRBV5-6
TGTGCCAGCAGCTATTCCGGGACCGTTAGCAATCAGCCCCAGCATTTT
CASSYSGTVSNQPQHF
>TRBJ1-4|TRBD1|-|TRBV9
TGCGCCAGCAGCTTACAGGGGGCGGGTAGTGAAAAACTGTTTTTT
CASSLQGAGSEKLFF
>TRBJ1-6|TRBD1|few|TRBV28
TGTGCCAGCAGTACGGGGACAGGGGGAAATTCACCCCTCCACTTT
CASSTGTGGNSPLHF
>TRBJ1-5|TRBD1|-|TRBV20-1
TGCAGTGCTAATATAGGGACAGGGGATATTCAGCCCCAGCATTTT
CSANIGTGDIQPQHF
>TRBJ1-2|-|many|TRBV7-9
TGTGCCAGCAGCTTAGACAGTGCTACTGGCTACACCTTC
CASSLDSATGYTF
>TRBJ1-5|TRBD1|many|TRBV10-3
TGTGCCATCAGTGAAACAGGGGCCCCTACTTTTCTGTCCCAGCATTTT
CAISETGAPTFLSQHF
>TRBJ2-2|TRBD1|-|TRBV20-1
TGCAGTGCTGCCCGGGACAGAATCGCGAACACCGGGGAGCTGTTTTTT
CSAARDRIANTGELFF
>TRBJ2-7|-|few|TRBV29-1
TGCAGCGTTCCAGGACACTTAGGAGAGCAGTACTTC
CSVPGHLGEQYF
>TRBJ1-4|TRBD1|-|TRBV19
TGTGCCAGTACCCCCCAGGGGGCGGCTAATGAAAAACTGTTTTTT
CASTPQGAANEKLFF